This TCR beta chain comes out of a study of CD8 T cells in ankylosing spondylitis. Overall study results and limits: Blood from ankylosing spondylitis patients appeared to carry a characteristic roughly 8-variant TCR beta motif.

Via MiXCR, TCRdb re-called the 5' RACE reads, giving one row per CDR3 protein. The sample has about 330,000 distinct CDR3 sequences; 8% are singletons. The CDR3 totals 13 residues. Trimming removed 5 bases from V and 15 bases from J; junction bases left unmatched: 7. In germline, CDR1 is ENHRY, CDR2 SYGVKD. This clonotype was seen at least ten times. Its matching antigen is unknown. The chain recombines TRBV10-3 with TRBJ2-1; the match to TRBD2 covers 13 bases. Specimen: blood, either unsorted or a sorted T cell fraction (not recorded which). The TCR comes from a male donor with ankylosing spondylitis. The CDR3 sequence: CAISILAGGPMFF. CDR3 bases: TGTGCCATCAGTATACTAGCGGGAGGGCCAATGTTCTTC.